One and the same sample provided the 5 T cell receptor beta chains below, sequenced in a study of T cell changes during pregnancy in multiple sclerosis. Sequencing was performed with immunoSEQ multiplex PCR; in TCRdb, only in-frame clones are kept and a portion is missing. Among 95,000 to 150,000 clones listed, approximately 95% were seen once. The specimen comprised peripheral blood, sampled before pregnancy. The receptors here all came from a female donor with multiple sclerosis, enrolled in a pregnancy study.

This chain connects TRBV9 to TRBJ2-3, with D uncertain. The germline V gene has CDR1 SGDLS and CDR2 YYNGEE. The ends were cut back, 1 base at V and 3 bases at J, with 12 bases in the middle. This CDR3 is 15 amino acids long. The CDR3 loop reads CASSVSQSRTDTQYF. In DNA, the CDR3 is TGTGCCAGCAGCGTAAGTCAGAGCAGGACAGATACGCAGTATTTT. Complete variable domain (other parts from reference TRBV9 and TRBJ2-3): DSGVTQTPKHLITATGQRVTLRCSPRSGDLSVYWYQQSLDQGLQFLIQYYNGEERAKGNILERFSAQQFPDLHSELNLSSLELGDSALYFCASSVSQSRTDTQYFGPGTRLTVL.

This chain uses TRBV19 with TRBJ2-7, with 10 nucleotides matching TRBD2. Germline CDR1 is LNHDA and CDR2 is SQIVND (reference sequence). The CDR3 contains 12 residues. With V trimmed by 5 bases and J by 12 bases, 7 bases remained unmatched. The CDR3 region has the DNA TGTGCCAGTAGTGGGCTAGCGGGAGTCCCGTACTTC. Its translation is CASSGLAGVPYF.

The chain carries TRBV28 and TRBJ1-2; weak D call: TRBD1 (5 bases). Germline CDR1 reads MDHEN; CDR2 reads SYDVKM. V gave up 6 bases and J gave up 5 bases, with 16 bases separating them. The CDR3 is made up of 14 amino acids. The CDR3 DNA follows: TGTGCCAGCAGAACTGAGGGGAGGTGGTATGGCTACACCTTC. Translation: CASRTEGRWYGYTF.

Of note for this clone: The same CDR3 also results from other DNA sequences found in this sample. The chain combines TRBV20-1 with TRBJ1-5; D gene uncertain. Trimming removed 5 bases at V and 7 bases at J, with 6 bases between. This CDR3 is built from 10 residues. CDR1 is DFQATT and CDR2 is SNEGSKA in the germline V gene (reference sequence). The CDR3 bases are TGCAGTGCTTCCCCACAGCCCCAGCATTTT. This translates into CSASPQPQHF.

The chain combines TRBV7-3 with TRBJ1-3; 11 bases align to TRBD1. CDR3 size: 13 residues. Unmatched junction bases numbered 3, after V lost 5 bases and J lost 9 bases. CDR1 and CDR2 from the germline V gene are SGHTA and FQGTGA. The CDR3 region has the DNA TGTGCCAGCAGCATGGGACAGGGGGGCACCATATATTTT. Its translation is CASSMGQGGTIYF.